This TCR beta chain was sequenced for a study of spatial heterogeneity in lung cancer. Study in general: Detection of beta-chain sequences consistently exceeded that of alpha-chain sequences. Mean representation of each unique TCR and UMI combination in the raw reads exceeded nine occurrences.

Only a few counts were recorded for this clonotype. Unique molecular identifiers, one per molecule, were present on every TCR cDNA molecule. Each CDR3 protein gets one entry after TCRdb re-called the 5' RACE reads with MiXCR. The profile shows 36,000 or so distinct CDR3 sequences, around 5.2% of them singletons. The time point: sample taken at primary tumor resection. No cell sorting; template was whole RNA from tumor, lung tissue or PBMC. Samples came from 60 to 75 TRACERx patients with untreated early-stage lung cancer. The sample consisted of PBMCs, taken at surgery. The clonotype comes from a female donor with early-stage non-small cell lung cancer.

The CDR3 loop is CSARGTGFDSPLHF. The CDR3, as DNA: TGCAGTGCTAGGGGGACAGGGTTCGATTCACCCCTCCACTTT. V and J are TRBV20-1 and TRBJ1-6, with 9 bases lining up with TRBD1. The CDR3 spans 14 residues. The J segment lost 8 bases and the V segment lost 3 bases, leaving 5 bases of the junction unmatched. The V gene's germline CDR1 is DFQATT and CDR2 SNEGSKA (reference sequence).